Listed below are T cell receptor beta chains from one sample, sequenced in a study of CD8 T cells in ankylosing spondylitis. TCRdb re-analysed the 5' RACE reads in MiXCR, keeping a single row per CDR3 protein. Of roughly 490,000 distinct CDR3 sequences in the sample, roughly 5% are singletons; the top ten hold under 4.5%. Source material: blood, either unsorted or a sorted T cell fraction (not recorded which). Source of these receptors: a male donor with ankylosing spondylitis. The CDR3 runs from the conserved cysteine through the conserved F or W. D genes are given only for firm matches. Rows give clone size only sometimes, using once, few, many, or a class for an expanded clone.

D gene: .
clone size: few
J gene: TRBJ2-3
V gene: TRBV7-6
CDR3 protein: CASSISRVPTDTQYF
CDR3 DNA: TGTGCCAGCAGCATATCTAGGGTCCCCACAGATACGCAGTATTTT

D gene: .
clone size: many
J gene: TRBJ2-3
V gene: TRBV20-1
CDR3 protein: CSAARRGSRTDTQYF
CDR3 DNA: TGCAGTGCAGCGAGGAGGGGCTCCCGCACAGATACGCAGTATTTT

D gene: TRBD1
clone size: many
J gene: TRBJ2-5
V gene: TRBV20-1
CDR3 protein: CSAVPGTDPQETQYF
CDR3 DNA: TGCAGTGCCGTTCCGGGGACAGACCCTCAAGAGACCCAGTACTTC

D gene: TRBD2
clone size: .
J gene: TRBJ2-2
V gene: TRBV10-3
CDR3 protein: CAISELLAGEDTGELFF
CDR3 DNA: TGTGCCATCAGTGAGTTATTAGCGGGAGAGGACACCGGGGAGCTGTTTTTT

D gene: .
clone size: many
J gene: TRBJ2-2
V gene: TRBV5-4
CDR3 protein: CATALRAAGELFF
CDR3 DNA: TGTGCCACCGCCCTCCGAGCGGCCGGGGAGCTGTTTTTT

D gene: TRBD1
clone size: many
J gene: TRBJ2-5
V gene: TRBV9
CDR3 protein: CASSAYIETGGWETQYF
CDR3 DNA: TGTGCCAGCAGCGCGTACATCGAGACAGGGGGCTGGGAGACCCAGTACTTC

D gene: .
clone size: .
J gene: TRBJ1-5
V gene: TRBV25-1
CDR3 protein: CASSEYSAGNQPQHF
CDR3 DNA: TGTGCCAGCAGTGAATATTCGGCGGGAAATCAGCCCCAGCATTTT

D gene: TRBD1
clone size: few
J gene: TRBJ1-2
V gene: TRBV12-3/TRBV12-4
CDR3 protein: CASSPGTEYGYTF
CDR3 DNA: TGTGCCAGCAGTCCCGGGACAGAATATGGCTACACCTTC

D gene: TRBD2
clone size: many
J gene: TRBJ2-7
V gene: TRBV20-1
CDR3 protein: CSARAWGGSYEQYF
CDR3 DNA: TGCAGTGCTAGAGCATGGGGGGGTTCCTACGAGCAGTACTTC

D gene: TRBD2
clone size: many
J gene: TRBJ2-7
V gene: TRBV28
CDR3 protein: CASSLLAGSHEQYF
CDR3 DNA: TGTGCCAGCAGTTTACTAGCGGGAAGCCACGAGCAGTACTTC

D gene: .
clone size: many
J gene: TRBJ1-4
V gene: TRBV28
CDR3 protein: CASSGTMDEKLFF
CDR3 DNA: TGTGCCAGCAGTGGGACAATGGATGAAAAACTGTTTTTT

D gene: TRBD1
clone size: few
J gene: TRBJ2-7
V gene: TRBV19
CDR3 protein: CASSNQTGTASYEQYF
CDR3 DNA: TGTGCCAGTAGTAACCAAACGGGGACAGCCTCCTACGAGCAGTACTTC

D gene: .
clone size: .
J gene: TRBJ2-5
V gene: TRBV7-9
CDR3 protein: CASRGDFKETQYF
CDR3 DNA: TGTGCCAGTCGGGGAGATTTTAAGGAGACCCAGTACTTC

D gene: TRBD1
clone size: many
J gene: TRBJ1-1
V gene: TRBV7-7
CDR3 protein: CASTVPGQANTEAFF
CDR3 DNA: TGTGCTAGCACCGTCCCCGGACAGGCGAACACTGAAGCTTTCTTT

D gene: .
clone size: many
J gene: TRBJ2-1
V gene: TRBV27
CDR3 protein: CASSARGYNEQFF
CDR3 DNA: TGTGCCAGCAGTGCACGGGGATACAATGAGCAGTTCTTC

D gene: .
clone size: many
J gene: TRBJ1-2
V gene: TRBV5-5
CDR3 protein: CASSLGGVPQLGYTF
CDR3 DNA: TGTGCCAGCAGCTTGGGGGGCGTCCCCCAACTTGGCTACACCTTC

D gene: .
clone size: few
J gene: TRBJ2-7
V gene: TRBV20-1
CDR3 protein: CSATGGGGDEQYF
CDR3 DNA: TGCAGTGCTACAGGGGGAGGTGGGGACGAGCAGTACTTC

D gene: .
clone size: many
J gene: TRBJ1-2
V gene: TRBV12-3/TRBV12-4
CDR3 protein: CASAVGDGFYGYTF
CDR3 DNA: TGTGCCAGCGCCGTCGGAGACGGATTCTATGGCTACACCTTC

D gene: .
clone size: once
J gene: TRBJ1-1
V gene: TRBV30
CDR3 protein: CAWSVQGETEAFF
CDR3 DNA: TGTGCCTGGAGTGTACAAGGGGAGACTGAAGCTTTCTTT

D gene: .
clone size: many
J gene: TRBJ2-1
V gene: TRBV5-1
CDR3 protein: CASSFRTGYNEQFF
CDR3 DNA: TGTGCCAGCAGCTTCCGGACTGGGTACAATGAGCAGTTCTTC

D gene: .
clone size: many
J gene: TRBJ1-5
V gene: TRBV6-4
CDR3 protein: CASSPSAPSDSNQPQHF
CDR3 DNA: TGTGCCAGCAGCCCCTCCGCCCCCAGCGATAGCAATCAGCCCCAGCATTTT

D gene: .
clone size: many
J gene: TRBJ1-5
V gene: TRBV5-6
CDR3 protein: CASSSRSGPPQHF
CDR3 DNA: TGTGCCAGCAGCTCCCGAAGCGGGCCGCCCCAGCATTTT

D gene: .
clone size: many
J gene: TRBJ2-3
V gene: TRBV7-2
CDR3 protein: CASSLAWRNPTDTQYF
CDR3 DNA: TGTGCCAGCAGCTTAGCCTGGAGGAATCCCACAGATACGCAGTATTTT

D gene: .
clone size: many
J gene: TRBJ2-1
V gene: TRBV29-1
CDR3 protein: CSVENDLGGNEQFF
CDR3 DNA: TGCAGCGTTGAGAACGATCTAGGAGGTAATGAGCAGTTCTTC

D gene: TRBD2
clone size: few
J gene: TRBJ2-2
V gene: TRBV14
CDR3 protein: CASSGRVAGDTGELFF
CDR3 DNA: TGTGCCAGCAGCGGCCGGGTAGCGGGAGACACCGGGGAGCTGTTTTTT

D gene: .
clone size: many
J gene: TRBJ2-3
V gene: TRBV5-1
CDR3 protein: CASSPQWTASTDTQYF
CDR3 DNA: TGCGCCAGCAGCCCCCAGTGGACAGCCAGCACAGATACGCAGTATTTT

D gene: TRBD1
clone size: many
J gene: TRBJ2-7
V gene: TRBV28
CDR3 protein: CASIISGQTREQYF
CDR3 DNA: TGTGCCAGCATTATCTCGGGACAGACGAGAGAGCAGTACTTC

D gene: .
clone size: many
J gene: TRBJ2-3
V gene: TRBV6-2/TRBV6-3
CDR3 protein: CATGQPDTQYF
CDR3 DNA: TGTGCCACCGGACAGCCAGATACGCAGTATTTT

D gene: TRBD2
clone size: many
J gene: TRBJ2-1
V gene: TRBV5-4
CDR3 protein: CASRPERDSYNEQFF
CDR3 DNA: TGTGCCAGCAGACCTGAGCGGGACTCCTACAATGAGCAGTTCTTC

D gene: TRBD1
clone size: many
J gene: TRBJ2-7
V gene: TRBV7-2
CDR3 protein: CASSPPGGPNYEQYF
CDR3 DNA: TGTGCCAGCAGCCCCCCAGGGGGACCCAACTACGAGCAGTACTTC

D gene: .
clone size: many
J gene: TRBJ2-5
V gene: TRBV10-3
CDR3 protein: CAIAGRSWETQYF
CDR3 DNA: TGTGCCATCGCGGGTCGAAGTTGGGAGACCCAGTACTTC